The 17 T cell receptor beta chains given below trace back to one sample, sequenced in a study of CD8 T cells in Susac syndrome. RNA amounts of about 0.5 to 1 ug underwent reverse transcription with random hexamers. From the immunoSEQ multiplex PCR reads, TCRdb called clonotypes with MiXCR, one entry per CDR3 protein. The sample includes over 150,000 distinct CDR3 sequences, over 90% of them seen just once. Sequenced material: CD4+ T cells from PBMCs. Receptor source: a human donor with multiple sclerosis.

The chain uses TRBV20-1 and TRBJ2-4; D is ambiguous. With 5 bases removed from V and 5 bases from J, the gap between germline ends came to 4 bases. Germline loops: CDR1 DFQATT, CDR2 SNEGSKA (reference sequence). The CDR3 is 10 residues long. The chain's CDR3 is CSALENIQYF. The CDR3, as DNA: TGCAGTGCTTTGGAAAACATTCAGTACTTC.

The rearrangement joins TRBV20-1 to TRBJ2-3; D not certain. The CDR3 runs to 13 residues. Germline loops: CDR1 DFQATT, CDR2 SNEGSKA (reference sequence). V gave up 0 bases and J gave up 6 bases, with 10 bases separating them. The CDR3 sequence is CSARETTEDTQYF. The CDR3 DNA is TGCAGTGCTAGAGAGACAACGGAGGATACGCAGTATTTT.

Only one count was recorded for this clonotype. V usage is TRBV15 and J usage is TRBJ1-2; a weak D match, TRBD1 (6 bases). Germline CDR1 reads LNHNV; CDR2 reads YYDKDF (reference sequence). The germline V and J ends were trimmed by 0 bases and 5 bases, with 13 bases remaining between them. The CDR3 is 15 residues long. The CDR3 protein is CATSRETGTQYGYTF. CDR3 coding DNA: TGTGCCACCAGCAGAGAAACCGGGACACAATATGGCTACACCTTC.

The chain has TRBV5-1 and TRBJ2-1; D is ambiguous. The germline V and J ends were trimmed by 0 bases and 0 bases, with 4 bases remaining between them. CDR1 and CDR2 from the germline V gene are SGHRS and YFSETQ. This CDR3 has 14 residues. The CDR3 region is CASSLGNSYNEQFF. The CDR3 DNA is TGCGCCAGCAGCTTGGGGAACTCCTACAATGAGCAGTTCTTC. Using reference TRBV5-1 and TRBJ2-1 for the parts outside the CDR3, the full variable domain is KAGVTQTPRYLIKTRGQQVTLSCSPISGHRSVSWYQQTPGQGLQFLFEYFSETQRNKGNFPGRFSGRQFSNSRSEMNVSTLELGDSALYLCASSLGNSYNEQFFGPGTRLTVL.

The chain recombines TRBV7-2 with TRBJ2-1; 7 bases are a match to TRBD2. V gave up 6 bases and J gave up 3 bases; unmatched junction bases: 8. This CDR3 region has 15 residues. Germline V gene data show CDR1 as SGHTA and CDR2 as FQGNSA. The DNA for the CDR3 is TGTGCCAGCAGACCCCCGGGACTACTCTACAATGAGCAGTTCTTC. Translation: CASRPPGLLYNEQFF.

V is TRBV3-1 and J is TRBJ2-7; TRBD1 aligns across 8 bases. Germline trimming cut 6 bases from V and 2 bases from J; bases unmatched to any gene: 3. This CDR3 has 13 residues. Germline V CDR1 and CDR2: LGHDT, YNNKEL (reference sequence). CDR3: CASRGQGTYEQYF. The CDR3 bases are TGTGCCAGCAGAGGACAGGGAACCTACGAGCAGTACTTC.

The rearrangement joins TRBV2 to TRBJ1-5, with D unresolved. Trimming shortened V by 1 base and J by 2 bases, and 12 bases separated the two germline ends. The germline V gene encodes CDR1 SNHLY and CDR2 FYNNEI. The CDR3 has 16 residues. The CDR3 sequence is CASSEGMASGNQPQHF. CDR3 DNA: TGTGCCAGCAGTGAAGGGATGGCTTCGGGCAATCAGCCCCAGCATTTT.

This rearrangement joins TRBV20-1 to TRBJ2-5, with D perhaps assigned TRBD1 or TRBD2 (6 bases each). V lost 5 bases, J lost 6 bases, and 13 bases lay in between. Per the germline V gene, CDR1 is DFQATT and CDR2 is SNEGSKA (reference sequence). The length of the CDR3 is 12 residues. The CDR3 DNA follows: TGCAGTGCTTCCGTAGGGGGGAAGACCCAGTACTTC. Encoded protein: CSASVGGKTQYF.

The rearrangement joins TRBV3-1 to TRBJ1-5; 8 bases line up with TRBD1. Germline CDR1 and CDR2: LGHDT and YNNKEL (reference sequence). This CDR3 is built from 16 residues. J gave up 0 bases and V 0 bases, and 1 base lay outside the gene matches. CDR3 in amino acids: CASSQEGQGSNQPQHF. For the CDR3, the DNA is TGTGCCAGCAGCCAAGAAGGACAGGGTAGCAATCAGCCCCAGCATTTT.

V usage is TRBV20-1 and J usage is TRBJ2-5; no reliable D call. Germline V CDR1 and CDR2: DFQATT, SNEGSKA (reference sequence). The CDR3 length is 11 residues. V was shortened by 4 bases and J by 5 bases, with 8 bases between the two germline ends. CDR3 amino acids: CSAIRRETQYF. As DNA, the CDR3 is TGCAGTGCTATTCGAAGGGAGACCCAGTACTTC.

The chain joins TRBV7-8 to TRBJ2-3; 7 positions agree with TRBD2. Per germline, CDR1 SGHVS and CDR2 FQNEAQ. The CDR3 has 17 residues. J gave up 6 bases and V 2 bases, and 14 bases lay outside the gene matches. The CDR3 here is CASSLRTREGRIDTQYF. For the CDR3, the DNA is TGTGCCAGCAGCTTACGGACGAGGGAGGGCCGAATCGATACGCAGTATTTT.

The sample holds one count of this clonotype. V and J are TRBV7-9 and TRBJ1-2; D gene uncertain. This CDR3 comprises 13 residues. The germline V gene encodes CDR1 SEHNR and CDR2 FQNEAQ (reference sequence). The germline V and J ends were trimmed by 3 bases and 4 bases, with 9 bases remaining between them. DNA for the CDR3: TGTGCCAGCAGCTTCCGCGAGGGCTATGGCTACACCTTC. Translation gives CASSFREGYGYTF.

This chain joins TRBV3-1 and TRBJ1-2; D remains ambiguous. V was trimmed by 0 bases and J by 8 bases, leaving 13 bases between them. The germline gives CDR1 LGHDT, CDR2 YNNKEL (reference sequence). There are 14 residues in the CDR3. The DNA of the CDR3 is TGTGCCAGCAGCCAAGATTCTCGAGGGCTCGGCTACACCTTC. Protein sequence: CASSQDSRGLGYTF.

The chain has TRBV29-1 and TRBJ2-3; no firm D call. CDR1 is SQVTM, CDR2 ANQGSEA, per germline. The CDR3 consists of 12 residues. Trimming stripped 3 bases from V and 2 bases from J, with 6 bases between. The CDR3 nucleotides are TGCAGCGTTGATCTGTACACAGATACGCAGTATTTT. It specifies CSVDLYTDTQYF.

The chain employs TRBV20-1 and TRBJ2-4; 8 positions agree with TRBD2. Germline CDR1 is DFQATT and CDR2 is SNEGSKA (reference sequence). The length of the CDR3 is 14 residues. With V trimmed by 2 bases and J by 0 bases, 0 bases remained unmatched. CDR3 sequence: CSARLAGAKNIQYF. The CDR3, as DNA: TGCAGTGCTAGACTAGCGGGAGCCAAAAACATTCAGTACTTC.

The chain has TRBV19 and TRBJ2-5; D may be TRBD2 (6 bases). Trimming stripped 4 bases from V and 5 bases from J, with 14 bases between. From germline, CDR1 is LNHDA and CDR2 SQIVND (reference sequence). CDR3 length equals 14 residues. The CDR3 sequence is CASSTTGGGETQYF. The CDR3 coding sequence is TGTGCCAGTAGTACGACCGGAGGAGGGGAGACCCAGTACTTC.

The chain is built from TRBV3-1 and TRBJ1-1; D is unresolved. CDR3 length equals 16 residues. Per the germline V gene, CDR1 is LGHDT and CDR2 is YNNKEL (reference sequence). V dropped 0 bases and J dropped 2 bases, with 13 bases sitting between them. This chain's CDR3 is CASSQDLGRINTEAFF. In DNA, the CDR3 is TGTGCCAGCAGCCAAGATCTCGGCAGGATAAACACTGAAGCTTTCTTT.